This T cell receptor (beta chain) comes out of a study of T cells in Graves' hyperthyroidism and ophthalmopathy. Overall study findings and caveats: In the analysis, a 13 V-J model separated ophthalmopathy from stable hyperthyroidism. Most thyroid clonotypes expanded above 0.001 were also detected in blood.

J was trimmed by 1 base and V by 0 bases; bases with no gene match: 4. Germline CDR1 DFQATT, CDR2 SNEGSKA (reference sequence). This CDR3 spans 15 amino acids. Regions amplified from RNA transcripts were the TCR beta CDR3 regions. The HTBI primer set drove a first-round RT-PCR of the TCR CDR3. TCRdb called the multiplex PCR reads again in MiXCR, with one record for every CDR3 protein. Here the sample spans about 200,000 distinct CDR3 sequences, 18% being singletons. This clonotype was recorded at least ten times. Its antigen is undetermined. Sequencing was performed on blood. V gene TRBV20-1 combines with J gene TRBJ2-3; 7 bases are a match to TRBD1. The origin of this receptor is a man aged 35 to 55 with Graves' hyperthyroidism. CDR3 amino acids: CSARDQGQGTDTQYF. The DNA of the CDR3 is TGCAGTGCTAGAGATCAAGGACAGGGCACAGATACGCAGTATTTT.